The 27 T cell receptor beta chains presented below share a single source sample, sequenced in a study of cytomegalovirus exposure and HLA in healthy donors. Primers: 60 Vbeta forward and 13 Jbeta reverse. Assay: immunoSEQ multiplex PCR; the TCRdb copy retains only in-frame clones and omits some. The table shows a few hundred thousand clones, with about four fifths occurring only once. The source material was PBMCs. Source of these receptors: a girl aged 2-10 years in good health and CMV-seronegative.

The chain carries TRBV6-5 and TRBJ2-7; no firm D call. This CDR3 has 13 residues. The germline gives CDR1 MNHEY, CDR2 SVGAGI. V lost 2 bases and J lost 2, with 7 bases in between. The DNA for the CDR3 is TGTGCCAGCAGTTACGGGCTGGCCTACGAGCAGTACTTC. It translates to CASSYGLAYEQYF.

The gene calls are TRBV6-1 and TRBJ2-7; D remains ambiguous. Germline CDR1 MNHNS, CDR2 SASEGT. The CDR3 covers 13 residues. The V end lost 2 bases, the J end lost 3 bases, and 8 bases lay between the germline ends. For the CDR3, the DNA is TGTGCCAGCAGTGAACAGGTGGTCTACGAGCAGTACTTC. Protein: CASSEQVVYEQYF.

This chain uses TRBV4-2 with TRBJ2-2; TRBD1 might be the D (6 bases). Germline V CDR1 and CDR2: LGHNA, YNFKEQ. There are 14 residues in the CDR3. V dropped 1 base and J dropped 7 bases, with 10 bases sitting between them. CDR3 nucleotides: TGTGCCAGCAGCCAAGCCCAGGGGAACGGGGAGCTGTTTTTT. Translated: CASSQAQGNGELFF.

The chain combines TRBV29-1 with TRBJ2-7; perhaps TRBD2 as D (6 bases). V lost 6 bases, J lost 1 base, and 13 bases lay in between. The length of the CDR3 is 13 residues. CDR1 and CDR2 (germline): SQVTM, ANQGSEA. The CDR3 coding sequence is TGCAGCGTCACTCTAGCGACGTCCTACGAGCAGTACTTC. Protein: CSVTLATSYEQYF.

This chain joins TRBV4-1 and TRBJ1-4; D ambiguous. This CDR3 spans 15 amino acids. Germline CDR1 reads MGHRA; CDR2 reads YSYEKL. V dropped 0 bases and J dropped 5 bases, with 10 bases sitting between them. The CDR3 bases are TGCGCCAGCAGCCAAGATGGAACAGAGAATGAAAAACTGTTTTTT. Residues: CASSQDGTENEKLFF.

This clone showed up just once. The gene calls are TRBV6-5 and TRBJ2-7; D gene uncertain. V was pared by 0 bases and J by 6 bases, with 9 bases between. This CDR3 region has 13 residues. Germline V gene sequence: CDR1 MNHEY, CDR2 SVGAGI. The CDR3 reads CASSYSYQREQYF. As DNA, the CDR3 is TGTGCCAGCAGTTACTCGTACCAGCGCGAGCAGTACTTC.

V usage is TRBV4-1 and J usage is TRBJ1-1, with D hard to call. This CDR3 spans 12 amino acids. V was pared by 4 bases and J by 1 base, with 4 bases between. Germline V lookup: CDR1 MGHRA, CDR2 YSYEKL. CDR3 nucleotide sequence: TGCGCCAGCAGCCGAGGGAACACTGAAGCTTTCTTT. It yields the protein CASSRGNTEAFF.

The chain links TRBV9 to TRBJ2-1; D perhaps matches TRBD2 (5 bases). The V end was cut by 0 bases, the J end by 8 bases, with 15 bases between. This CDR3 spans 15 amino acids. Germline V CDR1 and CDR2: SGDLS, YYNGEE. CDR3 sequence: CASSVGSGLWDEQFF. In DNA, the CDR3 is TGTGCCAGCAGCGTAGGGAGCGGTCTGTGGGATGAGCAGTTCTTC.

The V call is TRBV27, the J call TRBJ2-5; 7 bases map to TRBD1. Germline-derived CDR1 and CDR2 are MNHEY and SMNVEV (reference sequence). CDR3 length equals 15 residues. The ends lost 5 bases at V and 5 bases at J; junction bases unmatched: 11. The CDR3 DNA sequence: TGTGCCAGCAGTCCCTATGAGACAGGGACGGAGACCCAGTACTTC. It yields the protein CASSPYETGTETQYF.

This clone was counted once. The genes are TRBV6-1 and TRBJ1-2; D is undetermined. The CDR3 contains 13 residues. CDR1 is MNHNS, CDR2 SASEGT, per germline. Trimming removed 6 bases at V and 6 bases at J, with 14 bases between. Here the CDR3 DNA reads TGTGCCAGCAGACTTACAGTCTTGGATGGCTACACCTTC. It is translated as CASRLTVLDGYTF.

The chain links TRBV7-9 to TRBJ2-7, with D possibly TRBD2 on 6 matching bases. V shed 5 bases and J shed 4 bases, with 15 bases lying between them. This CDR3 has 14 amino acids. Looked up from germline, CDR1 is SEHNR and CDR2 is FQNEAQ (reference sequence). The CDR3 loop reads CASSAASSVYEQYF. The CDR3, as DNA: TGTGCCAGCAGCGCGGCGTCTAGCGTATACGAGCAGTACTTC.

For the CDR3, the DNA is TGTGCCATCAGTGAGTCGGTACAGGGGGCCTATGGCTACACCTTC. Translated, it gives CAISESVQGAYGYTF. The chain uses TRBV10-3 and TRBJ1-2; 9 nucleotides align to TRBD1. The CDR3 spans 15 residues. CDR1 is ENHRY and CDR2 is SYGVKD in the germline V gene. V lost 0 bases, J lost 4 bases, and 3 bases stayed unmatched.

V and J are TRBV6-6 and TRBJ1-1, with D tentatively TRBD1 (5 bases). This CDR3 has 16 residues. The V gene's germline CDR1 is MNHNY and CDR2 SVGAGI (reference sequence). V lost 8 bases, J lost 0 bases, and 19 bases lay in between. CDR3 residues: CASWTHLRTLNTEAFF. CDR3 DNA: TGTGCCAGCTGGACCCACCTAAGGACACTGAACACTGAAGCTTTCTTT.

This clone was detected once. CDR3 sequence reads: CASSLSLTGGNTGNSYNEQFF. CDR3 in DNA: TGTGCCAGCAGTTTATCATTGACGGGGGGGAATACAGGAAATTCCTACAATGAGCAGTTCTTC. V and J are TRBV27 and TRBJ2-1; 8 bases line up with TRBD2. This CDR3 is 21 amino acids long. J was trimmed by 1 base and V by 0 bases; bases with no gene match: 17. Looked up from germline, CDR1 is MNHEY and CDR2 is SMNVEV (reference sequence).

This clone was detected only a few times. The chain combines TRBV28 with TRBJ2-7, with TRBD1 matching 8 bases. Germline V gene lookup returns CDR1 MDHEN and CDR2 SYDVKM. CDR3 length: 13 amino acids. Unmatched junction bases numbered 3, after V lost 6 bases and J lost 2 bases. The CDR3 reads CASRYRGAYEQYF. The CDR3 DNA reads as TGTGCCAGCAGATACAGGGGGGCCTACGAGCAGTACTTC.

V usage is TRBV4-1 and J usage is TRBJ2-2; TRBD2 aligns across 7 bases. Germline lookup yields CDR1 MGHRA and CDR2 YSYEKL. V trimming: 1 base; J trimming: 5 bases; junction bases outside the gene matches: 4. The CDR3 extends over 15 amino acids. CDR3 nucleotides: TGCGCCAGCAGCCAAGGTCTCGGGGGGACCGGGGAGCTGTTTTTT. Protein: CASSQGLGGTGELFF.

V is TRBV5-4 and J is TRBJ1-1; D possibly corresponds to TRBD1 (5 bases). This CDR3 comprises 14 residues. The germline gives CDR1 SGHNT, CDR2 YYREEE (reference sequence). V was cut by 3 bases and J by 2 bases, with 11 bases left in between. CDR3 coding DNA: TGTGCCAGCAGCTACGACAGACATAACACTGAAGCTTTCTTT. The encoded protein is CASSYDRHNTEAFF.

CDR3 sequence reads: CASSLGTVSDQETQYF. The CDR3 region has the DNA TGTGCCAGCAGCTTAGGGACAGTATCTGACCAAGAGACCCAGTACTTC. The chain carries TRBV7-6 and TRBJ2-5; weak D call: TRBD1 (6 bases). The CDR3 is 16 residues long. The germline gives CDR1 SGHVS, CDR2 FNYEAQ. The V gene lost 1 base and the J gene lost 0 bases, with 12 bases spanning the gap.

This clone has more than one count but fewer than ten. The J gene is TRBJ2-1, the V gene TRBV15; 10 nucleotides match TRBD1. The ends lost 4 bases at V and 4 bases at J; junction bases unmatched: 4. The germline CDR1 and CDR2 sequences are LNHNV and YYDKDF (reference sequence). The CDR3 runs to 15 residues. The CDR3 loop reads CATSNRDRGYNEQFF. The CDR3 DNA reads as TGTGCCACCAGCAACCGGGACAGGGGATACAATGAGCAGTTCTTC. Filled out from reference TRBV15 and TRBJ2-1, the complete variable domain reads DAMVIQNPRYQVTQFGKPVTLSCSQTLNHNVMYWYQQKSSQAPKLLFHYYDKDFNNEADTPDNFQSRRPNTSFCFLDIRSPGLGDTAMYLCATSNRDRGYNEQFFGPGTRLTVL.

The chain is built from TRBV7-8 and TRBJ2-7, with 10 bases aligning to TRBD1. V lost 2 bases to trimming and J lost 7 bases; unmatched junction nucleotides: 17. The CDR3 length is 18 residues. Germline V lookup: CDR1 SGHVS, CDR2 FQNEAQ. The CDR3 region has the DNA TGTGCCAGCAGCTTATTTTCTCTCCCGGGACAGGGGACCGGTGAGCAGTACTTC. Amino acids: CASSLFSLPGQGTGEQYF.

This clone appeared once. The chain couples TRBV9 to TRBJ2-3, with 7 bases lining up with TRBD2. Trimming removed 3 bases from V and 3 bases from J; junction bases left unmatched: 10. The length of the CDR3 is 16 residues. Germline CDR1 reads SGDLS; CDR2 reads YYNGEE. The DNA for the CDR3 is TGTGCCAGCAGCGCAGGCGGGAGCTTGGGGACAGATACGCAGTATTTT. This translates into CASSAGGSLGTDTQYF. The whole variable domain, remainder taken from reference TRBV9 and TRBJ2-3, is DSGVTQTPKHLITATGQRVTLRCSPRSGDLSVYWYQQSLDQGLQFLIQYYNGEERAKGNILERFSAQQFPDLHSELNLSSLELGDSALYFCASSAGGSLGTDTQYFGPGTRLTVL.

V usage is TRBV19 and J usage is TRBJ2-7, with TRBD2 matching over 7 bases. The CDR3 is 15 residues long. The germline V gene has CDR1 LNHDA and CDR2 SQIVND (reference sequence). J was trimmed by 2 bases and V by 3 bases; bases with no gene match: 7. CDR3 amino acids: CASSIAGGDTYEQYF. The DNA of the CDR3 is TGTGCCAGTAGTATCGCTGGGGGGGATACCTACGAGCAGTACTTC. Looking up the rest from reference TRBV19 and TRBJ2-7 gives the full variable domain: DGGITQSPKYLFRKEGQNVTLSCEQNLNHDAMYWYRQDPGQGLRLIYYSQIVNDFQKGDIAEGYSVSREKKESFPLTVTSAQKNPTAFYLCASSIAGGDTYEQYFGPGTRLTVT.

The chain couples TRBV28 to TRBJ1-5; tentatively, D is TRBD1 (6 bases). There are 14 residues in the CDR3. Germline CDR1 MDHEN, CDR2 SYDVKM. The germline V and J ends were trimmed by 2 bases and 6 bases, with 11 bases remaining between them. Written as DNA, the CDR3 is TGTGCCAGCAGTTTAGGCAGGGGTGGTCAGCCCCAGCATTTT. It specifies CASSLGRGGQPQHF.

This chain links TRBV30 with TRBJ1-6, with D hard to call. V gave up 0 bases and J gave up 8 bases, with 8 bases separating them. From germline, CDR1 is GTSNPN and CDR2 SVGIG (reference sequence). The CDR3 covers 13 residues. CDR3 nucleotides: TGTGCCTGGAGTGTATCGGAGGATTCACCCCTCCACTTT. Protein sequence: CAWSVSEDSPLHF.

The rearrangement joins TRBV30 to TRBJ1-6, with 9 positions matching TRBD1. This CDR3 comprises 14 residues. Germline V gene lookup returns CDR1 GTSNPN and CDR2 SVGIG (reference sequence). Trimming took 0 bases from V and 9 from J; bases not matched to a gene: 3. The CDR3 loop is CAWSVRGQGSPLHF. For the CDR3, the DNA is TGTGCCTGGAGTGTACGGGGACAGGGTTCACCCCTCCACTTT.

The CDR3 coding sequence is TGTGCCAGCTCACACCGGGCTAGCGGCCCCCAAGAGACCCAGTACTTC. The encoded protein is CASSHRASGPQETQYF. The V call is TRBV18, the J call TRBJ2-5; 7 nucleotides line up with TRBD2. There are 16 residues in the CDR3. Germline CDR1 KGHSH, CDR2 LQKENI. V was pared by 4 bases and J by 1 base, with 9 bases of the junction left unmatched.

The rearrangement joins TRBV28 to TRBJ1-2; D might be TRBD1 (5 bases). V lost 5 bases and J 7 bases, leaving 8 bases between the germline ends. Germline CDR1 reads MDHEN; CDR2 reads SYDVKM. CDR3 size: 11 residues. The CDR3 reads CASSPQGGYTF. CDR3 bases: TGTGCCAGCAGTCCGCAGGGTGGCTACACCTTC.